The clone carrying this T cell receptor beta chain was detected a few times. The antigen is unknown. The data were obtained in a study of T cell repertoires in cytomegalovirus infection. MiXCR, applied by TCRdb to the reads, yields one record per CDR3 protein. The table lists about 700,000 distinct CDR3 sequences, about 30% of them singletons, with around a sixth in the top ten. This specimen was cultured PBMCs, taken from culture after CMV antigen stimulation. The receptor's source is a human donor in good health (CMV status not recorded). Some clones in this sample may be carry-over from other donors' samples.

DNA of the CDR3: TGTGCCAGCAGGTTACTAGCGGGACAAGAGACCCAGTACTTC. This encodes CASRLLAGQETQYF. The V gene is TRBV7-2, the J gene TRBJ2-5, with 10 bases lining up with TRBD2. In germline, CDR1 is SGHTA, CDR2 FQGNSA. The CDR3 is 14 amino acids. Unmatched junction bases numbered 3, after V lost 6 bases and J lost 2 bases.